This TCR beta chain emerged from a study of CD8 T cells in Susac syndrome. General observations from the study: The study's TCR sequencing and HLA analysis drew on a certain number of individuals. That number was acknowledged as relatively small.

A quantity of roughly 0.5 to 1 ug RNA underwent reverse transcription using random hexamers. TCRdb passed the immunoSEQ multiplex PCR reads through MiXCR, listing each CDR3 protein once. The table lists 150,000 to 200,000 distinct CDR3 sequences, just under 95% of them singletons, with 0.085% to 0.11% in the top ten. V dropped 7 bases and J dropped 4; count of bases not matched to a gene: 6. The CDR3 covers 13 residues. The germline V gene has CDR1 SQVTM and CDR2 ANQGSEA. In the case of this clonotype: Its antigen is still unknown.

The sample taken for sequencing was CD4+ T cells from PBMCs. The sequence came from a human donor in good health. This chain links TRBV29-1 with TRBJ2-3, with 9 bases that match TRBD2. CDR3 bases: TGCAGCGCTGTAGCGGGAGATTCAGATACGCAGTATTTT. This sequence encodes CSAVAGDSDTQYF.